This TCR beta chain is from a study of early T cells in non-severe SARS-CoV-2 infection. Across the study: Sequencing of bulk RNA from unsorted whole blood was done, without chain pairing.

The V gene lost 4 bases and the J gene lost 3 bases, with 14 bases spanning the gap. The CDR3 is 14 residues long. Germline CDR1 and CDR2: SGHNT and YYREEE (reference sequence). Findings and limits, study-wide: Private and CD4 specificities were missed by VDJdb matching, skewed to anti-spike CD8.

To note about this clonotype: Its antigen is still unknown.

Unique molecular identifiers (one per individual cDNA molecule) were attached. TCRdb reprocessed the 5' RACE reads with MiXCR, giving one entry per CDR3 protein. The table shows about 50,000 distinct CDR3 sequences, with roughly a tenth occurring only once. The sequences come from whole blood, collected at baseline. V is TRBV5-4 and J is TRBJ2-7; D may be TRBD1 or TRBD2 (5 bases each). This clonotype was obtained from an adult who was a healthcare worker with PCR-confirmed SARS-CoV-2 infection or an uninfected control (not recorded which). DNA of the CDR3: TGTGCCAGCAGCGTCGATGAGGGGTTCTACGAGCAGTACTTC. This sequence encodes CASSVDEGFYEQYF. Filled out from reference TRBV5-4 and TRBJ2-7, the complete variable domain reads ETGVTQSPTHLIKTRGQQVTLRCSSQSGHNTVSWYQQALGQGPQFIFQYYREEENGRGNFPPRFSGLQFPNYSSELNVNALELDDSALYLCASSVDEGFYEQYFGPGTRLTVT.